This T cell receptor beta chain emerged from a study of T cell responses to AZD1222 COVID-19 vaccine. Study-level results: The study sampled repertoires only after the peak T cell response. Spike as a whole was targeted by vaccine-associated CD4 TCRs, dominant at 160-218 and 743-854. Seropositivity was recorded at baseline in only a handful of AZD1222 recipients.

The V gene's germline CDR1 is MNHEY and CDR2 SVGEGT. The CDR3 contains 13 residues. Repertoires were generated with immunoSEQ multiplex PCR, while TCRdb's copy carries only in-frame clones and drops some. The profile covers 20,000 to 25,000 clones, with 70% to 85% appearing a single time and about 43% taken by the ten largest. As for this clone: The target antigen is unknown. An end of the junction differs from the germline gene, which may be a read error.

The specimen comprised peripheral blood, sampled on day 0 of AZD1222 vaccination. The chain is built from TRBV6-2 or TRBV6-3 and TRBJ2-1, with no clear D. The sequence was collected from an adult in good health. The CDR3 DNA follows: TGTACCAGCAGTTACTCGAGATGGAATGAGCAGTTCTTC. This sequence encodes CTSSYSRWNEQFF.